This T cell receptor (beta chain) is from a study of cytomegalovirus exposure and HLA in healthy donors. On the study more broadly: The early release's HLA-typed donors yielded roughly 85 million unique TCRs. Whole-study results and caveats: A later analysis appeared to link common viral pathogens to several of the most significant clusters. Later analysis demonstrated an association between a missense DCLRE1C variant and TCR beta V- and J-gene trimming. In an earlier analysis, in around 590 donors, most V segments appeared productive either ~87% or ~30% of the time.

Use of 60 Vbeta and 13 Jbeta primers characterized the PCR. Clones were read by immunoSEQ multiplex PCR, and TCRdb kept only the in-frame ones, dropping some. The sample contains tens of thousands of clones, 85% to 90% of which appear only once. On this clone itself: Its antigen is not identified.

The sequence was obtained from a man in his late teens or twenties in good health and CMV-seronegative. Sequenced input: PBMCs.

CDR3 DNA sequence: TGTGCCAGTAGTATCCCCAGGACAGGGGATGGCTACACCTTC. Residues: CASSIPRTGDGYTF. This chain uses TRBV19 with TRBJ1-2; 9 nucleotides match TRBD1. Germline loops: CDR1 LNHDA, CDR2 SQIVND (reference sequence). V was pared by 3 bases and J by 6 bases, with 5 bases of the junction left unmatched. The CDR3 length is 14 residues. The variable domain in full, completed from reference TRBV19 and TRBJ1-2, reads DGGITQSPKYLFRKEGQNVTLSCEQNLNHDAMYWYRQDPGQGLRLIYYSQIVNDFQKGDIAEGYSVSREKKESFPLTVTSAQKNPTAFYLCASSIPRTGDGYTFGSGTRLTVV.